A selection of T cell receptor beta chains follows, all from one sample in a study of cytomegalovirus exposure and HLA in healthy donors. Assay used: immunoSEQ multiplex PCR; TCRdb lists only in-frame clones, some missing. The table records about 170,000 clones, approximately 78% of them present only once. Sequencing was performed on PBMCs. The receptors derive from a male donor in good health and CMV-seronegative. The CDR3 runs from the conserved cysteine through the conserved F or W. The D gene is left open where the match is weak. The size entry is marked missing in some rows and otherwise reads once, few, many or a size class.

NA	TRBV5-4	NA	TRBJ1-1	TGTGCCAGCAGCCCGGCGGGCCCAGCTTCCACTGAAGCTTTCTTT	CASSPAGPASTEAFF
NA	TRBV7-4	NA	TRBJ2-7	TGTGCCAGCAGCTTAATAAGAAACGGTTTCTCCTACGAGCAGTACTTC	CASSLIRNGFSYEQYF
NA	TRBV4-1	NA	TRBJ2-5	TGCGCCAGCAGCCTGGAAGTACCCGGGGAGACCCAGTACTTC	CASSLEVPGETQYF
once	TRBV6-5	TRBD1	TRBJ2-7	TGTGCCACCAGTAGGACAGGGCGCTACGAGCAGTACTTC	CATSRTGRYEQYF
NA	TRBV7-6	TRBD2	TRBJ2-3	TGTGCCAGCAGCTCCTCGGGGGGGGCGGGGGGCACAGATACGCAGTATTTT	CASSSSGGAGGTDTQYF
few	TRBV5-1	NA	TRBJ1-1	TGCGCCAGCAGCATTACAGGGCTCCCTGAAGCTTTCTTT	CASSITGLPEAFF
NA	TRBV15	NA	TRBJ2-1	TGTGCCACCAGCAGAGAAAGGCAGGGGGGCCGAGGTGAGCAGTTCTTC	CATSRERQGGRGEQFF
NA	TRBV7-9	NA	TRBJ2-7	TGTGCCAGCAGCCCGACGGGGTACGAGCAGTACTTC	CASSPTGYEQYF
NA	TRBV20-1	NA	TRBJ2-5	TGCAGTGCTAGCGGGAGAGAGACCCAGTACTTC	CSASGRETQYF
NA	TRBV7-9	NA	TRBJ2-2	TGTGCCAGCAGCGTTAAGAGACCAGGGGAGGGCACCGGGGAGCTGTTTTTT	CASSVKRPGEGTGELFF
NA	TRBV13	NA	TRBJ2-3	TGTGCCAGCACTTCAGGGGAAGATACGCAGTATTTT	CASTSGEDTQYF
NA	TRBV19	NA	TRBJ1-1	TGTGCCAGTAGTCCGAGACAGAACACTGAAGCTTTCTTT	CASSPRQNTEAFF
NA	TRBV28	TRBD1	TRBJ2-5	TGTGCCAGCAGTTCCCCCGGTGGGACAGTTGAGACCCAGTACTTC	CASSSPGGTVETQYF
NA	TRBV7-6	TRBD1	TRBJ2-7	TGTGCCAGCTCCCGGGACAGTACAATCGGAGAGCAGTACTTC	CASSRDSTIGEQYF
NA	TRBV27	NA	TRBJ2-3	TGTGCCAGCATCCAAAGCTCTAGGATCGGTACAGATACGCAGTATTTT	CASIQSSRIGTDTQYF
once	TRBV27	NA	TRBJ2-7	TGTGCCAGCAGGTTATACGCGACAAGCTCCTACGAGCAGTACTTC	CASRLYATSSYEQYF
NA	TRBV10-3	TRBD1	TRBJ2-7	TGTGCCATCAGTGAGTCTGTACAGCGGACAGGGGCAGGGGAGCAGTACTTC	CAISESVQRTGAGEQYF
NA	TRBV28	TRBD2	TRBJ2-2	TGTGCCAGCAGTTTTCCGGGACTAGCGGGAGTTGTCGGGGAGCTGTTTTTT	CASSFPGLAGVVGELFF
NA	TRBV19	NA	TRBJ1-3	TGTGCCAGTAGTCAGGGGAGCTCTGGAAACACCATATATTTT	CASSQGSSGNTIYF
NA	TRBV4-1	NA	TRBJ2-7	TGCGCCAGCAGCTATGGGGTTGGCGGGAACGAGCAGTACTTC	CASSYGVGGNEQYF
NA	TRBV7-9	NA	TRBJ2-5	TGTGCCAGCAGGCCGTTTAAGGGGGAAAGAGAGACCCAGTACTTC	CASRPFKGERETQYF
NA	TRBV6-1	TRBD1	TRBJ2-1	TGTGCCAGCAGTGCTGGGACAGGGGGCGGAGATGAGCAGTTCTTC	CASSAGTGGGDEQFF
NA	TRBV4-1	TRBD1	TRBJ1-1	TGCGCCAGCAGAGCCGGACAGGGAATGAACACTGAAGCTTTCTTT	CASRAGQGMNTEAFF
few	TRBV6-6	NA	TRBJ1-5	TGTGCCAGCAACCCGAGACCTCCGGGGGGCAATCAGCCCCAGCATTTT	CASNPRPPGGNQPQHF
few	TRBV4-2	NA	TRBJ1-2	TGTGCCAGCAGCCAAGATCAGGATGGCTACACCTTC	CASSQDQDGYTF
NA	TRBV19	TRBD1	TRBJ1-2	TGTGCCAGTAGTATAAGCGGACAGGGGCGCCCGATATTTGGCTACACCTTC	CASSISGQGRPIFGYTF
NA	TRBV19	NA	TRBJ2-3	TGTGCCAGTAGTAAGGGGTCAGGGACGCAGTATTTT	CASSKGSGTQYF
NA	TRBV9	TRBD1	TRBJ2-7	TGTGCCAGCAGCGTAGAGGGAACAGGGGGCTACGAGCAGTACTTC	CASSVEGTGGYEQYF
NA	TRBV9	TRBD2	TRBJ2-2	TGTGCCAGCAGCGTGGGGGGGACCGGGGAGCTGTTTTTT	CASSVGGTGELFF
few	TRBV6-5	NA	TRBJ2-7	TGTGCCAGCAGTTGGAGGAGCTCCTACGAGCAGTACTTC	CASSWRSSYEQYF
many	TRBV4-3	TRBD1	TRBJ2-1	TGCGCCAGCAGCCATGCCGGGACAGGGGTAAAAAATGAGCAGTTCTTC	CASSHAGTGVKNEQFF
NA	TRBV7-6	TRBD1	TRBJ2-5	TGTGCCAGCAGCTTACCTCGACAGGGGGGGCGGACCCAGTACTTC	CASSLPRQGGRTQYF
NA	TRBV5-4	TRBD1	TRBJ2-7	TGTGCCAGCAGCTTGGAGCCCGGGACAGGATACGAGCAGTACTTC	CASSLEPGTGYEQYF
NA	TRBV25-1	NA	TRBJ2-6	TGTGCCAGCAGTGCCGGAGGTTGGGCCTCTGGGGCCAACGTCCTGACTTTC	CASSAGGWASGANVLTF
NA	TRBV19	TRBD1	TRBJ1-5	TGTGCCAGTAGTCCAGGGACAGGTAGCAATCAGCCCCAGCATTTT	CASSPGTGSNQPQHF
NA	TRBV6-6	NA	TRBJ2-1	TGTGCCAGCAGTTACCAAGTCGTGAGTGAGCAGTTCTTC	CASSYQVVSEQFF